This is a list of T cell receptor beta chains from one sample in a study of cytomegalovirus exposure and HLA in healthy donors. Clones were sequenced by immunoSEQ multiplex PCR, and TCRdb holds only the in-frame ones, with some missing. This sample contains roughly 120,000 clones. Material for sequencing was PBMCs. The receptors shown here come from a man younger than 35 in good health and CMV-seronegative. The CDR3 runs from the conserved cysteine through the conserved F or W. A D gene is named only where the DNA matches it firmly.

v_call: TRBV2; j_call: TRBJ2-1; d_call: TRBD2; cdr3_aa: CASSGTSGGLSSYNEQFF; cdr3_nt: TGTGCCAGCAGTGGGACTAGCGGGGGGCTAAGCTCCTACAATGAGCAGTTCTTC
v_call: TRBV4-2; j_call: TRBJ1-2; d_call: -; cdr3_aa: CASSQALGGGYTF; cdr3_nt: TGTGCCAGCAGCCAAGCATTAGGGGGTGGCTACACCTTC
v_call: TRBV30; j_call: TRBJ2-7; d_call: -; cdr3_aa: CAWTINYEQYF; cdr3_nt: TGTGCCTGGACTATTAACTACGAGCAGTACTTC
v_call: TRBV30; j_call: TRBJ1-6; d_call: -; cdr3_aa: CAWSVRGGRSPLHF; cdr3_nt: TGTGCCTGGAGTGTACGGGGGGGACGTTCACCCCTCCACTTT
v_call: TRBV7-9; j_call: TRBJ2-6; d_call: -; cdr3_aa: CASSLAEGGSGANVLTF; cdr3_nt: TGTGCCAGCAGCTTAGCGGAGGGCGGCTCTGGGGCCAACGTCCTGACTTTC
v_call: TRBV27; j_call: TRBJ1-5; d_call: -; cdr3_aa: CASSLTGNQPQHF; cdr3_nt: TGTGCCAGCAGTTTAACAGGGAATCAGCCCCAGCATTTT
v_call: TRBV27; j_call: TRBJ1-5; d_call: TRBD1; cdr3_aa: CASRDRANQPQHF; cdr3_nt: TGTGCCAGCAGGGACAGGGCCAATCAGCCCCAGCATTTT
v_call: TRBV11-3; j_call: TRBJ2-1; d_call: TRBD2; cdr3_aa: CASSLAWGGEQFF; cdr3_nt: TGTGCCAGCAGCTTAGCCTGGGGGGGTGAGCAGTTCTTC
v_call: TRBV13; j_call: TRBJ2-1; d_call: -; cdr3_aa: CASSLVGGGGNEQFF; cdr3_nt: TGTGCCAGCAGCTTAGTGGGGGGAGGGGGCAATGAGCAGTTCTTC
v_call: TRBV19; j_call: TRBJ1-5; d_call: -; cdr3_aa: CASTPFRGGNQPQHF; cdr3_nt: TGTGCCAGTACCCCTTTCCGGGGGGGCAATCAGCCCCAGCATTTT
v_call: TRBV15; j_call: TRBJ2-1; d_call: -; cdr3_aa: CATSRERGNEQFF; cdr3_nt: TGTGCCACCAGCAGAGAACGCGGCAATGAGCAGTTCTTC
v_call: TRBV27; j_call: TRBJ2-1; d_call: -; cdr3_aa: CASSLAGPYNEQFF; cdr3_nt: TGTGCCAGCAGTTTAGCGGGACCATACAATGAGCAGTTCTTC
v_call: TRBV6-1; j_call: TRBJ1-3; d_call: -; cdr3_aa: CASSDGQGNTIYF; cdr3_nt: TGTGCCAGCAGTGACGGACAGGGAAACACCATATATTTT
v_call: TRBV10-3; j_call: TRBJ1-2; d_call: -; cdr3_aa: CAISESRTFNYGYTF; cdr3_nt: TGTGCCATCAGTGAGTCGAGGACATTTAACTATGGCTACACCTTC
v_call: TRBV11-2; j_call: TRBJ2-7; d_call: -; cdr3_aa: CASSETDSYEQYF; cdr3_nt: TGTGCCAGCAGCGAAACGGACAGCTACGAGCAGTACTTC
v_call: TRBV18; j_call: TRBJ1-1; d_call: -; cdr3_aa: CASSPNRNTEAFF; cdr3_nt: TGTGCCAGCTCACCAAATAGGAACACTGAAGCTTTCTTT
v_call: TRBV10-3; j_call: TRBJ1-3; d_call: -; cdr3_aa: CATLPQGGTGNTIYF; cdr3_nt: TGTGCCACGCTCCCTCAGGGTGGCACTGGAAACACCATATATTTT
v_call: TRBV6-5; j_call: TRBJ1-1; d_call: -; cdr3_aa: CASGTGMITEAFF; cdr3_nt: TGTGCCAGCGGCACCGGGATGATCACTGAAGCTTTCTTT
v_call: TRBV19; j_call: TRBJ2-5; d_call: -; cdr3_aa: CASSIRERGIQETQYF; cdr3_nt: TGTGCCAGTAGTATTCGGGAAAGGGGGATCCAAGAGACCCAGTACTTC
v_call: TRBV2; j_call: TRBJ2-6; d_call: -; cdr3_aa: CASRIYRASGANVLTF; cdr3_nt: TGTGCCAGCAGAATATACAGGGCCTCTGGGGCCAACGTCCTGACTTTC
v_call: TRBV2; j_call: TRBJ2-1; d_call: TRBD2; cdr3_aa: CASSISGSRDEQFF; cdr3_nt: TGTGCCAGCAGTATTAGCGGGAGTAGGGATGAGCAGTTCTTC
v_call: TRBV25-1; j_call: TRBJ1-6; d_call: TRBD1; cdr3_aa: CASSEDRGVERDSPLHF; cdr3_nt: TGTGCCAGCAGTGAGGACAGGGGGGTGGAAAGGGATTCACCCCTCCACTTT
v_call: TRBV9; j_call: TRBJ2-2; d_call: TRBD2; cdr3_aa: CASSVGAGGLAGELFF; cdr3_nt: TGTGCCAGCAGCGTAGGAGCGGGGGGGCTGGCCGGGGAGCTGTTTTTT
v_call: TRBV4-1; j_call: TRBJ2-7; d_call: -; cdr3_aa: CASSPPTGTKAYEQYF; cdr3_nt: TGCGCCAGCAGCCCCCCGACCGGGACAAAAGCCTACGAGCAGTACTTC
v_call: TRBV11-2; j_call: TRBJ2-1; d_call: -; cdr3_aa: CASASGVTFLNNEQFF; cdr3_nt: TGTGCCAGCGCGTCCGGGGTGACTTTCTTAAACAATGAGCAGTTCTTC
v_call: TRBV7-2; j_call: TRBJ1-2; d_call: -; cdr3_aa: CASRAGHYGYTF; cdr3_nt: TGTGCCAGCAGGGCAGGGCACTATGGCTACACCTTC
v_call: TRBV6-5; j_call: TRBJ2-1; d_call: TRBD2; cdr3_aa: CASSRAGVPYNEQFF; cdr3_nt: TGTGCCAGCAGTAGAGCGGGAGTACCCTACAATGAGCAGTTCTTC
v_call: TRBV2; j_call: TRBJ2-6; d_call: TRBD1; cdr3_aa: CASRYTGAGANVLTF; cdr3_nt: TGTGCCAGCAGGTATACAGGGGCTGGGGCCAACGTCCTGACTTTC
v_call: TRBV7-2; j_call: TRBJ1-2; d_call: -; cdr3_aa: CASSLPQGSYGYTF; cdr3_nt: TGTGCCAGCAGCTTACCCCAGGGAAGCTATGGCTACACCTTC
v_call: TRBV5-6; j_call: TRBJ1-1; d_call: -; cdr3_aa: CASSSQGKTVAFF; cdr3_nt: TGTGCCAGCAGCTCCCAGGGCAAAACTGTAGCTTTCTTT
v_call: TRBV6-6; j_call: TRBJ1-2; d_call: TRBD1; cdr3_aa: CASSSSDRGSNYGYTF; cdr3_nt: TGTGCCAGCAGTTCATCGGACAGGGGTTCCAACTATGGCTACACCTTC
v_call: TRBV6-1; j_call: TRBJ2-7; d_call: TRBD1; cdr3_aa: CASSDQGDAVNF; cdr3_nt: TGTGCCAGCAGTGACCAGGGGGATGCGGTAAACTTC
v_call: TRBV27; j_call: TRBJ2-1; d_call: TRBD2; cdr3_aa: CASSLGLAGKYNEQFF; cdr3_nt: TGTGCCAGCAGTCTGGGACTAGCGGGGAAATACAATGAGCAGTTCTTC
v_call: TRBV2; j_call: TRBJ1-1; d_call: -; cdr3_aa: CASSEVGVNTEAFF; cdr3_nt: TGTGCCAGCAGTGAAGTAGGGGTAAACACTGAAGCTTTCTTT
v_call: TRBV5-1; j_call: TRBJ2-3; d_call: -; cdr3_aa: CASSLSSNRGDTQYF; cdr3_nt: TGCGCCAGCAGCTTGAGCAGCAACCGGGGAGATACGCAGTATTTT
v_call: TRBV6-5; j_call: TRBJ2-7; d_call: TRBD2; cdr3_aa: CASSSGLAGEKGEQYF; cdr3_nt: TGTGCCAGCAGTTCTGGACTAGCGGGAGAAAAAGGCGAGCAGTACTTC
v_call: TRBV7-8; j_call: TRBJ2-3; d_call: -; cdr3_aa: CASSFMMTGMGTQYF; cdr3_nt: TGTGCCAGCAGCTTTATGATGACAGGCATGGGTACGCAGTATTTT
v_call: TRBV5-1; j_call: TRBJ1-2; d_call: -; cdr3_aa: CASSLEGGNGGYTF; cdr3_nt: TGCGCCAGCAGCTTGGAGGGAGGGAATGGTGGCTACACCTTC
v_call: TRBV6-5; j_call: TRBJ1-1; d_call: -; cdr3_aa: CASSLVGGRNTEAFF; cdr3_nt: TGTGCCAGTAGTCTCGTGGGAGGGAGGAACACTGAAGCTTTCTTT
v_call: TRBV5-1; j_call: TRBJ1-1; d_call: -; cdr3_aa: CASSFTSGRAEAFF; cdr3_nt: TGCGCCAGCAGCTTTACCAGCGGGAGAGCTGAAGCTTTCTTT
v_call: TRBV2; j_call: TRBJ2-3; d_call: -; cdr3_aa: CASSPPVLTQYF; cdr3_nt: TGTGCCAGCAGTCCTCCGGTCCTCACGCAGTATTTT
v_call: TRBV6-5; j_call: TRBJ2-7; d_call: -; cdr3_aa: CASSYSGGRSHEQYF; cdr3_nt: TGTGCCAGCAGTTACTCGGGGGGGCGGTCCCACGAGCAGTACTTC
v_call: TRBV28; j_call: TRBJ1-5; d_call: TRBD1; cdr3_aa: CASSSSEGAPNQPQHF; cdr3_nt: TGTGCCAGCAGCTCCAGTGAGGGGGCTCCCAATCAGCCCCAGCATTTT
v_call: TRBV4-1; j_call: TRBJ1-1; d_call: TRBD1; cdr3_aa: CASSRGSGTGTMNTEAFF; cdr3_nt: TGCGCCAGCAGCCGAGGTTCCGGGACAGGCACAATGAACACTGAAGCTTTCTTT
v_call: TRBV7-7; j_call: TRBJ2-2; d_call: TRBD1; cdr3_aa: CASSLVQGNGELFF; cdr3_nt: TGTGCTAGCAGCTTGGTACAGGGGAACGGGGAGCTGTTTTTT
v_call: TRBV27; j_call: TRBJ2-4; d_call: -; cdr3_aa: CASSPPGSQAKNIQYF; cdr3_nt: TGTGCCAGCAGCCCCCCGGGAAGTCAAGCCAAAAACATTCAGTACTTC
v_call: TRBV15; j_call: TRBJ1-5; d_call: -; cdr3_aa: CATSRGTGENQPQHF; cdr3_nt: TGTGCCACCAGCAGGGGGACGGGGGAGAATCAGCCCCAGCATTTT
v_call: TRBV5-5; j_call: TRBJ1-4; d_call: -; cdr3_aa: CASSVGQRGNEKLFF; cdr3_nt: TGTGCCAGCAGCGTCGGACAGCGAGGTAATGAAAAACTGTTTTTT
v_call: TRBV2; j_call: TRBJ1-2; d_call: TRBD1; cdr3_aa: CASSRDRASYGYTF; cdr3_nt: TGTGCCAGCAGCCGGGACAGGGCGTCCTATGGCTACACCTTC
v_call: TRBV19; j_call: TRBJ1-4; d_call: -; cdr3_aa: CASSIDRSTNEKLFF; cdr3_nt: TGTGCCAGTAGTATCGACAGATCAACTAATGAAAAACTGTTTTTT
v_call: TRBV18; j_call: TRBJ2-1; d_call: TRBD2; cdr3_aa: CASSPTSGAYNEQFF; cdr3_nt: TGTGCCAGCTCACCAACTAGCGGGGCTTACAATGAGCAGTTCTTC
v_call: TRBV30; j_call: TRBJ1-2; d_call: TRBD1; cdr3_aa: CASTSRAGGSGYTF; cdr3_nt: TGTGCCTCTACATCCCGGGCAGGGGGAAGTGGCTACACCTTC
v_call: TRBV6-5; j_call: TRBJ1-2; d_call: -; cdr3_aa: CASSYNRAITNYGYTF; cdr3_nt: TGTGCCAGCAGTTACAACAGGGCGATAACTAACTATGGCTACACCTTC
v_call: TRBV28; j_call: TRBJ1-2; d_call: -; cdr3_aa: CASTLLANYGYTF; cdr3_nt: TGTGCCAGCACCCTCCTAGCTAACTATGGCTACACCTTC
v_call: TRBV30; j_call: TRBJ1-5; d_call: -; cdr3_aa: CAWSVGHNQPQHF; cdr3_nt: TGTGCCTGGAGTGTGGGACACAATCAGCCCCAGCATTTT
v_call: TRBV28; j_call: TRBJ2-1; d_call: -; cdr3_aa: CASYGQGNNEQFF; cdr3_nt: TGTGCCAGTTACGGGCAGGGTAACAATGAGCAGTTCTTC
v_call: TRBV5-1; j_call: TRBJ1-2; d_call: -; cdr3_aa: CASSIQVGYGYTF; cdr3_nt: TGCGCCAGCAGCATACAGGTTGGCTATGGCTACACCTTC
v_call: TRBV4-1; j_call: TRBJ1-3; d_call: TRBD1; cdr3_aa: CASGDRGDSGNTIYF; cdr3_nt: TGCGCCAGCGGCGACAGGGGAGACTCTGGAAACACCATATATTTT
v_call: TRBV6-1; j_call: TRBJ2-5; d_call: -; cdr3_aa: CASRRVGETQYF; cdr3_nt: TGTGCCAGTCGCAGGGTGGGGGAGACCCAGTACTTC